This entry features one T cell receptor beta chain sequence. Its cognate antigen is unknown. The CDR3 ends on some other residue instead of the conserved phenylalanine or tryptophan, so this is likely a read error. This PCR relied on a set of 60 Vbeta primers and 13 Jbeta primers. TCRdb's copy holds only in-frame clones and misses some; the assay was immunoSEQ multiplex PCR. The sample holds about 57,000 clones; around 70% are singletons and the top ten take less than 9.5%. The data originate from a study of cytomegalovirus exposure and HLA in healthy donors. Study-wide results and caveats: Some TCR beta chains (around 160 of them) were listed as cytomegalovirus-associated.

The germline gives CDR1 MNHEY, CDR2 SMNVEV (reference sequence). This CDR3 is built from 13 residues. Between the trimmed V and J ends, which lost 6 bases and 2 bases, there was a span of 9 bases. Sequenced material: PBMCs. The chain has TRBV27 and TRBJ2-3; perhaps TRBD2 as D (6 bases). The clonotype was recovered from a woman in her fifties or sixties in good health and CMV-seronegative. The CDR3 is CASRRLVTDTQYV. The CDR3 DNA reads TGTGCCAGCAGGAGACTAGTCACAGATACGCAGTATGTT.